This T cell receptor beta chain was recorded in a study of shared T cell receptors in the human thymus. This clone was counted once. With V trimmed by 0 bases and J by 4 bases, 15 bases remained unmatched. The CDR3 consists of 18 residues. From germline, CDR1 is SGHRS and CDR2 YFSETQ. Profiled with immunoSEQ multiplex PCR; TCRdb holds only in-frame clones, not every one. The sample comprises 700,000 or so clones, 75% to 90% of which are singletons, and 0.008% to 0.011% rests with the top ten. The sample was also reused in another study, on human thymus T cells. According to that study: Having surgery to correct congenital heart defects, healthy Finnish infants acted as the donors. Resections that were taken during corrective heart surgery supplied the thymus tissue. What appeared biased in thymic and blood repertoires was the usage of V and J genes.

The chain has TRBV5-1 and TRBJ1-2; 7 bases match TRBD1. This TCR was sampled from a girl younger than two with a congenital heart defect. Sequenced sample: thymocytes. Here the CDR3 reads CASSLVEGSRAGGYGYTF. In DNA, the CDR3 is TGCGCCAGCAGCTTGGTAGAGGGTTCGCGCGCAGGGGGCTATGGCTACACCTTC.